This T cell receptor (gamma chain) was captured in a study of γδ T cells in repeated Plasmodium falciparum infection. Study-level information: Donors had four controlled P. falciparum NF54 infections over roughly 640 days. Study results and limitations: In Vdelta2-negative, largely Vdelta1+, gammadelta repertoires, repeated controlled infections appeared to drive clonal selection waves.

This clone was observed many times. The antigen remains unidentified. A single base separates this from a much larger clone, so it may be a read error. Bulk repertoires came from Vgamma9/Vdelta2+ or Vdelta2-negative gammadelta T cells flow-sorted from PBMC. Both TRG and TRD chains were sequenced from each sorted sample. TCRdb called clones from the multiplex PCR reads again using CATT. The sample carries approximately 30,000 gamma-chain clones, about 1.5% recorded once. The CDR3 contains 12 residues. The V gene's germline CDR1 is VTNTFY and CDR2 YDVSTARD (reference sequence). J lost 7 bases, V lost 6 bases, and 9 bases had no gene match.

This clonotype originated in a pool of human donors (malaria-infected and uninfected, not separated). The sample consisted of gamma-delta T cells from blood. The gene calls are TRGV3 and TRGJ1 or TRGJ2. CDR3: CATWTGNYKKLF. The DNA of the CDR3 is TGTGCCACCTGGACCGGTAACTATAAGAAACTCTTT.